These 7 T cell receptor beta chains came from one sample sequenced in a study of OX40 agonist ivuxolimab in advanced cancers. The assay was immunoSEQ multiplex PCR, and TCRdb's table has in-frame clones only and misses some. Among 91,000 or so clones listed, roughly 95% were seen once. This specimen was CD4+ or CD8+ T cells sorted from blood, taken in a trial of the OX40 agonist ivuxolimab. The receptor source for this set is an adult with an advanced solid tumor such as melanoma, head and neck, liver or kidney cancer.

The CDR3 reads CASSFLDRTFSNQPQHF. DNA for the CDR3: TGTGCCAGCAGCTTCTTGGACCGCACCTTCAGCAATCAGCCCCAGCATTTT. The chain carries TRBV7-2 and TRBJ1-5; D uncertain. Between the trimmed V and J ends, which lost 3 bases and 1 base, there was a span of 16 bases. Germline lookup yields CDR1 SGHTA and CDR2 FQGNSA. CDR3 size: 17 residues.

The V gene is TRBV18, the J gene TRBJ2-2, with 7 bases aligning to TRBD1. Germline trimming cut 2 bases from V and 0 bases from J; bases unmatched to any gene: 9. Germline values: CDR1 KGHSH, CDR2 LQKENI. This CDR3 region has 18 residues. CDR3 sequence reads: CASSPNIPTGSNTGELFF. Here the CDR3 DNA reads TGTGCCAGCTCACCAAACATCCCGACAGGGTCGAACACCGGGGAGCTGTTTTTT.

V gene TRBV12-5 combines with J gene TRBJ2-5; possible D gene TRBD2, 6 bases. The V end lost 2 bases, the J end lost 4 bases, and 17 bases lay between the germline ends. CDR1 and CDR2 from the germline V gene are LGHNT and FRNRAP. The CDR3 is 16 amino acids. CDR3 region: CASGLRGVGSGETQYF. DNA of the CDR3: TGTGCTAGTGGTTTGCGCGGGGTTGGGTCCGGAGAGACCCAGTACTTC. The whole variable domain, remainder taken from reference TRBV12-5 and TRBJ2-5, is DARVTQTPRHKVTEMGQEVTMRCQPILGHNTVFWYRQTMMQGLELLAYFRNRAPLDDSGMPKDRFSAEMPDATLATLKIQPSEPRDSAVYFCASGLRGVGSGETQYFGPGTRLLVL.

This sequence joins TRBV5-1 and TRBJ2-1, with D perhaps TRBD2 (5 bases). Germline V gene lookup returns CDR1 SGHRS and CDR2 YFSETQ. This CDR3 comprises 11 residues. Trimming shortened V by 5 bases and J by 7 bases, and 7 bases separated the two germline ends. The CDR3 DNA follows: TGCGCCAGCAGACTAGATAATGAGCAGTTCTTC. This translates into CASRLDNEQFF.

The chain employs TRBV10-3 and TRBJ1-1; the match to TRBD1 covers 8 bases. The CDR3 has 15 amino acids. With V trimmed by 4 bases and J by 2 bases, 6 bases remained unmatched. Germline V gives CDR1 ENHRY, CDR2 SYGVKD. The CDR3 protein is CAISGDRGANTEAFF. CDR3 DNA: TGTGCCATCAGTGGAGACAGGGGAGCAAACACTGAAGCTTTCTTT.

The genes are TRBV6-4 and TRBJ2-7; 7 bases map to TRBD2. Germline trimming cut 4 bases from V and 5 bases from J; bases unmatched to any gene: 11. CDR1 and CDR2 from the germline V gene are MRHNA and SNTAGT. The CDR3 spans 15 residues. CDR3 DNA sequence: TGTGCCAGCAGTGTCTTGGCGGGAGAAAACCACGAGCAGTACTTC. Translated: CASSVLAGENHEQYF.

V is TRBV27 and J is TRBJ1-1, with 7 bases aligning to TRBD1. The CDR3 has 13 amino acids. The V and J ends lost 5 bases and 5 bases, in that order; junction bases with no gene match: 5. The V gene's germline CDR1 is MNHEY and CDR2 SMNVEV (reference sequence). The CDR3 region is CASSPIQGTEAFF. In DNA form, the CDR3 reads TGTGCCAGCAGTCCGATACAGGGGACTGAAGCTTTCTTT.